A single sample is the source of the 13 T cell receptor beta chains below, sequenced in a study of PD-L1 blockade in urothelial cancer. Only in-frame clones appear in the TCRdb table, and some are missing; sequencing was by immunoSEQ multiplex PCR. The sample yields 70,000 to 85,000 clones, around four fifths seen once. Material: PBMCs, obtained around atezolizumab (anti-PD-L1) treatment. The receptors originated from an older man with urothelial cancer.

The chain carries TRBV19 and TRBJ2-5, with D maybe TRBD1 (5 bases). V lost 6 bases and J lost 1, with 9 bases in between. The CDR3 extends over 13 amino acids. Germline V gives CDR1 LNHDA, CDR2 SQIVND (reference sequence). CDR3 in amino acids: CASRGVPQETQYF. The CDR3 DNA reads TGTGCCAGTAGAGGGGTCCCCCAAGAGACCCAGTACTTC.

The CDR3 DNA is TGTGCCAGCAGTTGGACAGGGACGGGTCAGCCCCAGCATTTT. It encodes CASSWTGTGQPQHF. The chain recombines TRBV2 with TRBJ1-5; 8 bases match TRBD1. The junction had 6 bases not matched to a gene; V was cut back by 5 bases and J by 6 bases. CDR1 is SNHLY, CDR2 FYNNEI, per germline. CDR3 size: 14 residues.

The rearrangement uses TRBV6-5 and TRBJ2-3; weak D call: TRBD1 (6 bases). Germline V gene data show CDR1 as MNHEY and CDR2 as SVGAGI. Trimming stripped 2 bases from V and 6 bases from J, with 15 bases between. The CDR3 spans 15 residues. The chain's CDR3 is CASSYGAGETDTQYF. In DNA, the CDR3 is TGTGCCAGCAGTTACGGGGCAGGGGAAACCGATACGCAGTATTTT.

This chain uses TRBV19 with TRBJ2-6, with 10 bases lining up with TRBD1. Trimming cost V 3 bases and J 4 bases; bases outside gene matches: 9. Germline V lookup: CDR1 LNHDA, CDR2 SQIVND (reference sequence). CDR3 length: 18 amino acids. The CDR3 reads CASSMVGTGAAGANVLTF. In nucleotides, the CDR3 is TGTGCCAGTAGTATGGTTGGGACAGGGGCGGCCGGGGCCAACGTCCTGACTTTC.

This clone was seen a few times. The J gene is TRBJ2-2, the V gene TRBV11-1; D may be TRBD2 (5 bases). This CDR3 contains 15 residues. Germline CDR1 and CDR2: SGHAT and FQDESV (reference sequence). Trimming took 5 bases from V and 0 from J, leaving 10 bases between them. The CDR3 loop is CASSPDLTNTGELFF. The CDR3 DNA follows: TGTGCCAGCAGCCCGGACTTGACGAACACCGGGGAGCTGTTTTTT.

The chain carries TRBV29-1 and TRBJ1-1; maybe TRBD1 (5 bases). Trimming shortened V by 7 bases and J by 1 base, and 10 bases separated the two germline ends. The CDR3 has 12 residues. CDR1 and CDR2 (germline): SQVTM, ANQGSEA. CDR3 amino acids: CSGAGSNTEAFF. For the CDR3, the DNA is TGCAGCGGTGCAGGGTCGAACACTGAAGCTTTCTTT.

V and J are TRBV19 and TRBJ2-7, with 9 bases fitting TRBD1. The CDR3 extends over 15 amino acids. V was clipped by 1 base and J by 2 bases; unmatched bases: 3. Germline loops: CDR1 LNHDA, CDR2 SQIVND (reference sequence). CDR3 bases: TGTGCCAGTAGTATAGCGGGACAGGGCCCCTACGAGCAGTACTTC. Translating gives CASSIAGQGPYEQYF.

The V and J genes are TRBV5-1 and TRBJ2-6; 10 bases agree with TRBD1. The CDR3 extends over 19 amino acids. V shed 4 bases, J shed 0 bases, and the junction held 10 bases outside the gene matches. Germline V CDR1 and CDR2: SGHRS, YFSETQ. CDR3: CASSLQTGGIGSGANVLTF. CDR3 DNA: TGCGCCAGCAGCCTTCAGACAGGGGGCATCGGCTCTGGGGCCAACGTCCTGACTTTC.

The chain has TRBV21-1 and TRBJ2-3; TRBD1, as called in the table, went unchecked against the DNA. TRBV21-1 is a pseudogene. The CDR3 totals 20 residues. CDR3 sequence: CASSKYLTVEQGTSTDTQYF. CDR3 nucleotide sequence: TGTGCCAGCAGCAAATACTTAACGGTCGAACAGGGAACTAGCACAGATACGCAGTATTTT.

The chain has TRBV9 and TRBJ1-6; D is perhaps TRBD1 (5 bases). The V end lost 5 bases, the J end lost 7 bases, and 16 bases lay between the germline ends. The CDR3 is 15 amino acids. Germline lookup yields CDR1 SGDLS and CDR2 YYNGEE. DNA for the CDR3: TGTGCCAGCAGTAGGTCAGGGCGTGAGAATTCACCCCTCCACTTT. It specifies CASSRSGRENSPLHF.

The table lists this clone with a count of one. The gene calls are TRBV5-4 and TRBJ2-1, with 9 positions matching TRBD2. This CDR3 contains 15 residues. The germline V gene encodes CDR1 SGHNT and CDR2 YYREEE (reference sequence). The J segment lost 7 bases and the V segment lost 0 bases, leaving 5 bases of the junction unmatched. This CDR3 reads CASSLASGIKNEQFF. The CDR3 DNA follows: TGTGCCAGCAGCTTGGCTAGCGGGATTAAGAATGAGCAGTTCTTC.

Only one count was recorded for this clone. The chain's CDR3 is CASSLSRRGGANTEAFF. The CDR3 DNA reads as TGTGCCAGCAGTTTATCGCGGCGTGGGGGGGCGAACACTGAAGCTTTCTTT. This chain connects TRBV27 to TRBJ1-1; maybe TRBD1 (6 bases). V was trimmed by 0 bases and J by 1 base, leaving 15 bases between them. Germline CDR1 MNHEY, CDR2 SMNVEV (reference sequence). This CDR3 contains 17 residues.

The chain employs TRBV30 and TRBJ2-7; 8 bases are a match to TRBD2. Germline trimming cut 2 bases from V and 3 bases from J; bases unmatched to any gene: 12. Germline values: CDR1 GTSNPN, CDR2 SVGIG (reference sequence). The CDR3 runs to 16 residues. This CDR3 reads CAWSQGGLVGNYEQYF. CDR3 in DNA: TGTGCCTGGAGTCAAGGGGGACTAGTCGGAAACTACGAGCAGTACTTC.